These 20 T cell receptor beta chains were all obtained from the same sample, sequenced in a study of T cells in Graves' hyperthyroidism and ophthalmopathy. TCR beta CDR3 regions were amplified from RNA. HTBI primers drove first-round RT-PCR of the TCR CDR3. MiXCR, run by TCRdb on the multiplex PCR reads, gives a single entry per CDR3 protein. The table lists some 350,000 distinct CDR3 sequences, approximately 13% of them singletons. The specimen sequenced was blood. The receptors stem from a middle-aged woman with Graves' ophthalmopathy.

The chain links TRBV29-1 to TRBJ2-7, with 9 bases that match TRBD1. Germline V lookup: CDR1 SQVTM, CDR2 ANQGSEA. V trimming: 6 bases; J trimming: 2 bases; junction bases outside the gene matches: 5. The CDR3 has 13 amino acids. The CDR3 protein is CSVLGQGTYEQYF. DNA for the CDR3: TGCAGCGTCCTGGGACAGGGAACCTACGAGCAGTACTTC.

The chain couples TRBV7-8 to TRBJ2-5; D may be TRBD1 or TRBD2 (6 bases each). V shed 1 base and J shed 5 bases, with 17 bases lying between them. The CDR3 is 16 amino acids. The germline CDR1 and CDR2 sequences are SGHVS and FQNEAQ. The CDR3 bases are TGTGCCAGCAGCTTAGTAGGAGGGGGGATTGCGGAGACCCAGTACTTC. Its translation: CASSLVGGGIAETQYF.

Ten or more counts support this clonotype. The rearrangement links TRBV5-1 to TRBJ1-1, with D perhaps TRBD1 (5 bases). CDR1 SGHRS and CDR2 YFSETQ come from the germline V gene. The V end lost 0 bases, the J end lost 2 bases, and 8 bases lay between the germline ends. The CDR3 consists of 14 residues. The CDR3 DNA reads TGCGCCAGCAGCTTGGAAGACAGAAACACTGAAGCTTTCTTT. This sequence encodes CASSLEDRNTEAFF.

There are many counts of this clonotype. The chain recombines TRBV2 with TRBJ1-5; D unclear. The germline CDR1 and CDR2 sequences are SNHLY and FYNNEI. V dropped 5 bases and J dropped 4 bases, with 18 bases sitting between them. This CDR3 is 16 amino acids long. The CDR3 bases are TGTGCCAGCAGTCTCAGTTGGGCAGGCCAGAATCAGCCCCAGCATTTT. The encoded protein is CASSLSWAGQNQPQHF.

CDR3 sequence (DNA): TGTGCCAGTAGTATAGGGAGTAGCGGGGCCAAAAACATTCAGTACTTC. Translated, it gives CASSIGSSGAKNIQYF. The V and J genes are TRBV19 and TRBJ2-4, with 7 bases aligning to TRBD2. Germline V lookup: CDR1 LNHDA, CDR2 SQIVND (reference sequence). The CDR3 is 16 residues long. The V segment lost 1 base and the J segment 1 base; nucleotides outside the gene matches: 4.

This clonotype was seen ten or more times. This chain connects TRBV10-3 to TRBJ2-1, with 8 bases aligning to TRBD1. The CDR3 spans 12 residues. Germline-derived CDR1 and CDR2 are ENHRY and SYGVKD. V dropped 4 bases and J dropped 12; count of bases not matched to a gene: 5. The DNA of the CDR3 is TGTGCCATCAGTGGGGACAGGTTTGGGCAGTTCTTC. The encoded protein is CAISGDRFGQFF.

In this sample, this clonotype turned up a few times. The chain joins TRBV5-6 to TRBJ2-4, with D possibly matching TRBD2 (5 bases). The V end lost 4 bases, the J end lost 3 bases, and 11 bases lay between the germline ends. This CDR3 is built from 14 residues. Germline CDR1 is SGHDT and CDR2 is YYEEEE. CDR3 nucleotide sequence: TGTGCCAGCAGCCGGGGATTTGACAAAAACATTCAGTACTTC. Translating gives CASSRGFDKNIQYF. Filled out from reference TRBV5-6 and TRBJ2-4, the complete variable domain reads DAGVTQSPTHLIKTRGQQVTLRCSPKSGHDTVSWYQQALGQGPQFIFQYYEEEERQRGNFPDRFSGHQFPNYSSELNVNALLLGDSALYLCASSRGFDKNIQYFGAGTRLSVL.

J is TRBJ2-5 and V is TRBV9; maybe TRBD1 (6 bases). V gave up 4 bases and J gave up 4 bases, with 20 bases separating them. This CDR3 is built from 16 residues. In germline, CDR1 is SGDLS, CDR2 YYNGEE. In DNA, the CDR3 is TGTGCCAGCAGCCAAGAACAGGGCGTTGAGCGAGAGACCCAGTACTTC. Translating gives CASSQEQGVERETQYF.

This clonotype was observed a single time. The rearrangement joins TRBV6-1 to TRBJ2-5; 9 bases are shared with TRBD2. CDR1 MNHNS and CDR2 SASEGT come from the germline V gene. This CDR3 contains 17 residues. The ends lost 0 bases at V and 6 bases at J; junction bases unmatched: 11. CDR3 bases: TGTGCCAGCAGTGAAGCGCAAGTAGCGGGGGAGGGGAAGACCCAGTACTTC. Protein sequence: CASSEAQVAGEGKTQYF.

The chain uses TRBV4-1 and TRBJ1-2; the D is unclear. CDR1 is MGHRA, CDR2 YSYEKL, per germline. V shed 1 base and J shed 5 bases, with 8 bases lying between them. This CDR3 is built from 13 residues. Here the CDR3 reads CASSQGVMYGYTF. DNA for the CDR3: TGCGCCAGCAGCCAAGGGGTAATGTATGGCTACACCTTC.

This CDR3 reads CSAKVSLGENSPLHF. The CDR3 nucleotides read TGCAGTGCTAAAGTCTCCCTGGGGGAGAATTCACCCCTCCACTTT. This sequence joins TRBV20-1 and TRBJ1-6; D may be TRBD1 (5 bases). Germline V gives CDR1 DFQATT, CDR2 SNEGSKA (reference sequence). The CDR3 covers 15 residues. The V end lost 4 bases, the J end lost 7 bases, and 17 bases lay between the germline ends.

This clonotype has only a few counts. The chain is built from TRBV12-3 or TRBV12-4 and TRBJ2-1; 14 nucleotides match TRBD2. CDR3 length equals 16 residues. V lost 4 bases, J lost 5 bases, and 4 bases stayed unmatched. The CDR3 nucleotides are TGTGCCAGCAGTTCAGGGACTAGCGGGGGTGACAATGAGCAGTTCTTC. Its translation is CASSSGTSGGDNEQFF.

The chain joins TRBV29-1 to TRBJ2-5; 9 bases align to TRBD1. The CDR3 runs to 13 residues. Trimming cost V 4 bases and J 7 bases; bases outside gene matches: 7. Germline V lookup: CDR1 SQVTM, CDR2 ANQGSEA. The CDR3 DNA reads TGCAGCGTTGCGGGACAGGGTATAGGGACCCAGTACTTC. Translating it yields CSVAGQGIGTQYF.

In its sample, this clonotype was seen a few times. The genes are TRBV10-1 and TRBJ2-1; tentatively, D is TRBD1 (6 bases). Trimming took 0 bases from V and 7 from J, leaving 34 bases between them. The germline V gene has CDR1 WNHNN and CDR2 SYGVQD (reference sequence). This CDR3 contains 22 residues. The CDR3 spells CASSESTHRTDLARSIVNEQFF. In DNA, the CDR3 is TGCGCCAGCAGTGAGTCGACTCATCGGACAGACCTCGCGCGCTCAATAGTAAATGAGCAGTTCTTC.

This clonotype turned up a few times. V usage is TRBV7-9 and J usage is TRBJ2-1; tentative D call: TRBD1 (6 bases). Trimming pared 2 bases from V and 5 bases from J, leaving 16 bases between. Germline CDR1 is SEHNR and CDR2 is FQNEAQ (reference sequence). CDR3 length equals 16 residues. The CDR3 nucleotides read TGTGCCAGCAGCTTAATTCAGGGACATGGGAACAATGAGCAGTTCTTC. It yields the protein CASSLIQGHGNNEQFF.

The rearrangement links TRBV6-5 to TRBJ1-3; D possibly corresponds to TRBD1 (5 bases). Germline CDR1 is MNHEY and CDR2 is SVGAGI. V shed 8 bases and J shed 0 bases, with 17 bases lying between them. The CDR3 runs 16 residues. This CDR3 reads CASRRGGSNSGNTIYF. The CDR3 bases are TGTGCCAGCCGAAGGGGCGGAAGCAACTCTGGAAACACCATATATTTT.

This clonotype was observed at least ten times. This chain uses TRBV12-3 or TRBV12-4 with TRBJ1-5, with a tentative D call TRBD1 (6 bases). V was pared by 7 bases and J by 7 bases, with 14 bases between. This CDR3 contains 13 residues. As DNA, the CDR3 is TGTGCCAGCACCGTGGGGGACACCCAGCCCCAGCATTTT. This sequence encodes CASTVGDTQPQHF.

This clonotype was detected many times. CDR3 DNA sequence: TGCAGTGCTAGCCGGGTGAGCAATCAGCCCCAGCATTTT. This translates into CSASRVSNQPQHF. The rearrangement uses TRBV20-1 and TRBJ1-5; unclear D gene. Germline V gives CDR1 DFQATT, CDR2 SNEGSKA (reference sequence). Trimming removed 3 bases at V and 1 base at J, with 7 bases between. The length of the CDR3 is 13 residues.

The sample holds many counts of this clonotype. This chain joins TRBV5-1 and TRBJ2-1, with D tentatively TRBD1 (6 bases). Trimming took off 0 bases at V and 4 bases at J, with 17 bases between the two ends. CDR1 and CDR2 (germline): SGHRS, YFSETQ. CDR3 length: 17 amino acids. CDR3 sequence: CASSLAGPGAPYNEQFF. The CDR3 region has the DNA TGCGCCAGCAGCTTGGCTGGGCCAGGGGCCCCGTACAATGAGCAGTTCTTC.

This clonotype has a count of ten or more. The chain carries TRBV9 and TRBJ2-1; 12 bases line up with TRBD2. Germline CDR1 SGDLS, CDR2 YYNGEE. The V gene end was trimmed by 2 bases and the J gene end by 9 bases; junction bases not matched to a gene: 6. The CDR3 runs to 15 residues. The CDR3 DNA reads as TGTGCCAGCAGCGTGTCGACTAGCGGGAGTGGTGAGCAGTTCTTC. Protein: CASSVSTSGSGEQFF.